The table lists the clone carrying this T cell receptor (beta chain) with a count of one. The table came from immunoSEQ multiplex PCR; TCRdb's copy has only in-frame clones and leaves some out. The sample lists 40,000 to 55,000 clones, roughly 77% occurring once. The data are from a study of control samples from healthy donors and cancer patients. The sequencing sample was made of formalin-fixed, paraffin-embedded tissue. The origin of this receptor is a male donor with melanoma.

In DNA form, the CDR3 reads TGTGCCAGCAGCTCCGCTAGCGGGGGTTACAATGAGCAGTTCTTC. As protein: CASSSASGGYNEQFF. This chain uses TRBV7-2 with TRBJ2-1, with 10 bases aligning to TRBD2. Trimming removed 4 bases from V and 4 bases from J; junction bases left unmatched: 4. The length of the CDR3 is 15 residues. Germline V gene lookup returns CDR1 SGHTA and CDR2 FQGNSA. Full variable domain (remainder filled in from reference TRBV7-2 and TRBJ2-1): GAGVSQSPSNKVTEKGKDVELRCDPISGHTALYWYRQSLGQGLEFLIYFQGNSAPDKSGLPSDRFSAERTGGSVSTLTIQRTQQEDSAVYLCASSSASGGYNEQFFGPGTRLTVL.